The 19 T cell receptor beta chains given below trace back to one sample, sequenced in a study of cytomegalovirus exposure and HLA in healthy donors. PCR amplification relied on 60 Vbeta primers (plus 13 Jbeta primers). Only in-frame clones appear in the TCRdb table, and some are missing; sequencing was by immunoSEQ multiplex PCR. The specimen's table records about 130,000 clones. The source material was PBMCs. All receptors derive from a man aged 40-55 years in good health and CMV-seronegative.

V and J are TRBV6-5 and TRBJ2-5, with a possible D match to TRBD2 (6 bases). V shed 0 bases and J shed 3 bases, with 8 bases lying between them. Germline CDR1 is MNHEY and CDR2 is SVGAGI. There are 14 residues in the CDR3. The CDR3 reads CASSYSGGEETQYF. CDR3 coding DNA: TGTGCCAGCAGTTACTCGGGGGGTGAAGAGACCCAGTACTTC.

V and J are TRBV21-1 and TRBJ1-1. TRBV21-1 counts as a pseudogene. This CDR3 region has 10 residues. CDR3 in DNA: TGTGCCACCTTTATCACTGAAGCTTTCTTT. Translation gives CATFITEAFF.

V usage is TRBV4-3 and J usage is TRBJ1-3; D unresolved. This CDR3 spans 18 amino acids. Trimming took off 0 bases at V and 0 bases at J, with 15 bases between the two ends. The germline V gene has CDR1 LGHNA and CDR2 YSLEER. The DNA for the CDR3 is TGCGCCAGCAGCCAAGATATCGGGTCCTTTAACTCTGGAAACACCATATATTTT. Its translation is CASSQDIGSFNSGNTIYF.

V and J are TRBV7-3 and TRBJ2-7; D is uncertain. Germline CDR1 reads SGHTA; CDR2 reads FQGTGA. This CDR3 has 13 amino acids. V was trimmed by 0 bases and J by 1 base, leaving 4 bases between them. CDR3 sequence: CASSLTESYEQYF. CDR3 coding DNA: TGTGCCAGCAGCTTAACGGAGTCCTACGAGCAGTACTTC.

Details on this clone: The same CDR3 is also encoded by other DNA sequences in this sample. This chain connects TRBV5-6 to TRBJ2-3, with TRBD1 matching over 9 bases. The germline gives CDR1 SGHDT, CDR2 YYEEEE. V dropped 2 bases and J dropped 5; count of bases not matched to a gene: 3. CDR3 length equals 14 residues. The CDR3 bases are TGTGCCAGCAGCTTAGACAGGGGGGGAGATACGCAGTATTTT. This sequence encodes CASSLDRGGDTQYF.

CDR3 loop: CASSETGDTQYF. The CDR3 nucleotides are TGTGCCAGCAGCGAGACCGGGGATACGCAGTATTTT. The chain combines TRBV2 with TRBJ2-3; D not certain. The CDR3 consists of 12 residues. Germline assignment: CDR1 SNHLY and CDR2 FYNNEI. Deletions cut 6 bases from V and 6 bases from J, with 10 bases between.

The CDR3 spells CASSGSGTTNSGANVLTF. The CDR3 nucleotides are TGTGCCAGCAGCGGATCCGGGACAACCAACTCTGGGGCCAACGTCCTGACTTTC. The V gene is TRBV5-6, the J gene TRBJ2-6; a possible D gene is TRBD1 (6 bases). Germline assignment: CDR1 SGHDT and CDR2 YYEEEE. V lost 4 bases and J 0 bases, leaving 17 bases between the germline ends. There are 18 residues in the CDR3.

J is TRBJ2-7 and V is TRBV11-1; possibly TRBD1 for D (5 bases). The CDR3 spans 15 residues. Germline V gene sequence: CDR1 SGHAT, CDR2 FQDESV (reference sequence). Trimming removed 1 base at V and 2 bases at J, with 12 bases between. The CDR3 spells CASSLGAVRAYEQYF. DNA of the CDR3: TGTGCCAGCAGCTTAGGTGCGGTCAGGGCCTACGAGCAGTACTTC.

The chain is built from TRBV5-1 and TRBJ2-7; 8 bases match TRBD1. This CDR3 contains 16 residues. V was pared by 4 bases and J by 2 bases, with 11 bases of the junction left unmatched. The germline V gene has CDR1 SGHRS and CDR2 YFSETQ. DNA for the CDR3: TGCGCCAGCAGCACACCGGGGACAGGCATGGCCTACGAGCAGTACTTC. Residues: CASSTPGTGMAYEQYF.

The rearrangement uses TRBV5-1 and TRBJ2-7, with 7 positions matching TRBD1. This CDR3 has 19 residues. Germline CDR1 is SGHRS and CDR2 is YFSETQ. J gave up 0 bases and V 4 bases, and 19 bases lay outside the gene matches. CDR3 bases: TGCGCCAGCAGCGGGGGACAGCTGGGTGATGGGCGTAGCTCCTACGAGCAGTACTTC. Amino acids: CASSGGQLGDGRSSYEQYF.

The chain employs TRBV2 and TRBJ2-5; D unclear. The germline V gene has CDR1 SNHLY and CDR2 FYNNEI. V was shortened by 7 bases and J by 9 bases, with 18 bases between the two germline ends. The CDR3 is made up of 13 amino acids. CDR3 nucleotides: TGTGCCAGCAAAGAAGGAACAACTAAGGCCCAGTACTTC. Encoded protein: CASKEGTTKAQYF.

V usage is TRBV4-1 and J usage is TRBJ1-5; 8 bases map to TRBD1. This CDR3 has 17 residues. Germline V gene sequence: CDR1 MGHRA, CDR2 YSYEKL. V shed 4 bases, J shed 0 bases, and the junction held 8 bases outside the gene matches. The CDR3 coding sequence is TGCGCCAGCAGCCCGGGACAGGTTCTTATTAGCAATCAGCCCCAGCATTTT. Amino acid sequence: CASSPGQVLISNQPQHF.

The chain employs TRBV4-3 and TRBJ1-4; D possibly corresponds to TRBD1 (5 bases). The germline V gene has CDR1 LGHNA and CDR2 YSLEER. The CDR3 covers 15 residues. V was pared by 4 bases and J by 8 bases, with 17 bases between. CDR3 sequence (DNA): TGCGCCAGCAGCCCCTGGACAACGGGCGTAGAAAAACTGTTTTTT. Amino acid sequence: CASSPWTTGVEKLFF.

This CDR3 is CASSRGQGVGYTF. The CDR3, as DNA: TGTGCCAGCAGCCGGGGACAGGGGGTAGGCTACACCTTC. The V and J genes are TRBV6-5 and TRBJ1-2; 11 bases fit TRBD1. V lost 6 bases and J lost 8; bases outside the gene matches: 5. Germline lookup yields CDR1 MNHEY and CDR2 SVGAGI. This CDR3 has 13 residues.

This CDR3 reads CASSSARGQGDNSPLHF. The CDR3 DNA sequence: TGTGCCAGCAGCTCTGCGAGGGGACAGGGGGATAATTCACCCCTCCACTTT. The chain has TRBV7-2 and TRBJ1-6; 11 bases are a match to TRBD1. Germline V gene data show CDR1 as SGHTA and CDR2 as FQGNSA. V shed 4 bases and J 5 bases; nucleotides not matched to a gene: 7. The CDR3 runs 17 residues.

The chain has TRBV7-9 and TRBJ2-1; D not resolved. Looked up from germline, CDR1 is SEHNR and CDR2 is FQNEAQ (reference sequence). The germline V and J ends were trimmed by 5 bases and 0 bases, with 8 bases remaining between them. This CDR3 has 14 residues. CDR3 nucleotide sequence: TGTGCCAGCAGCCCTAGGTCCTCCTACAATGAGCAGTTCTTC. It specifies CASSPRSSYNEQFF.

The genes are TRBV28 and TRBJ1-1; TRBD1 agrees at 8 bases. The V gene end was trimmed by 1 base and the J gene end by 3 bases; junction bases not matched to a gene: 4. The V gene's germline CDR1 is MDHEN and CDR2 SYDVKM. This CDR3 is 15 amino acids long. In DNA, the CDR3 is TGTGCCAGCAGTTTATCCAGGGGGCTACACACTGAAGCTTTCTTT. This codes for CASSLSRGLHTEAFF.

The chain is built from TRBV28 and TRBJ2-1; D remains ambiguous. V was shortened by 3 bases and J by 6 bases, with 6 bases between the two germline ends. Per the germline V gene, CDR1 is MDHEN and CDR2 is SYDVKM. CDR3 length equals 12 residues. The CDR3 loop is CASSFSRNEQFF. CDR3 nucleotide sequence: TGTGCCAGCAGTTTCTCGCGCAATGAGCAGTTCTTC.

As DNA, the CDR3 is TGTGCCAGCAGTGTCTTGGGACAGGTAGCAACTAATGAAAAACTGTTTTTT. Protein product: CASSVLGQVATNEKLFF. The chain is built from TRBV2 and TRBJ1-4; 8 bases agree with TRBD1. The CDR3 runs 17 residues. Germline values: CDR1 SNHLY, CDR2 FYNNEI. V lost 4 bases, J lost 0 bases, and 7 bases stayed unmatched.